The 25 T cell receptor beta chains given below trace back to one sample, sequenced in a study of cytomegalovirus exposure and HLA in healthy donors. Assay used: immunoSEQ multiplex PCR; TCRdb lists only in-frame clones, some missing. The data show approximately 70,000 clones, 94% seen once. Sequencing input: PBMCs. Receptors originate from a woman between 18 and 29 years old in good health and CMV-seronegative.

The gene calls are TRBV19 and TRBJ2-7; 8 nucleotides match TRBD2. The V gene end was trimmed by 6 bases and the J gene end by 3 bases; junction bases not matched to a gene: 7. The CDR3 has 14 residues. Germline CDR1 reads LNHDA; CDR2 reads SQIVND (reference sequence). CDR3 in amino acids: CASSGGGLFYEQYF. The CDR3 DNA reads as TGTGCCAGTAGCGGGGGGGGCTTGTTCTACGAGCAGTACTTC.

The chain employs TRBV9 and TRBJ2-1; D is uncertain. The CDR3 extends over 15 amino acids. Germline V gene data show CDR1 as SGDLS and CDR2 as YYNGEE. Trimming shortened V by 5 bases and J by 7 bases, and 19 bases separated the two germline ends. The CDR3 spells CASSPRLVPWNEQFF. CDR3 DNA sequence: TGTGCCAGCAGTCCGAGACTGGTCCCTTGGAATGAGCAGTTCTTC.

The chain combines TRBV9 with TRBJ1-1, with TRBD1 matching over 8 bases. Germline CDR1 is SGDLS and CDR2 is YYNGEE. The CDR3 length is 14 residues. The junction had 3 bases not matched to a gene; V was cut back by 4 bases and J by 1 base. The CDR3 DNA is TGTGCCAGCAGCACCGGGACAGGGAACACTGAAGCTTTCTTT. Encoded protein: CASSTGTGNTEAFF.

The CDR3, as DNA: TGTGCCAGCAGCCAAGCGGCGACTAGCGGGGGAGAAGATACGCAGTATTTT. Residues: CASSQAATSGGEDTQYF. This sequence joins TRBV4-2 and TRBJ2-3, with 12 bases matching TRBD2. CDR1 and CDR2 from the germline V gene are LGHNA and YNFKEQ. This CDR3 region has 17 residues. The V gene end was trimmed by 1 base and the J gene end by 5 bases; junction bases not matched to a gene: 7.

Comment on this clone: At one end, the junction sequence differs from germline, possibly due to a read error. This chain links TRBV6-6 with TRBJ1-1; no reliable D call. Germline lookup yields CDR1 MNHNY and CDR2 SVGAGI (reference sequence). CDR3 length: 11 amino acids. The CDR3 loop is CVSRWADEAFF. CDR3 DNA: TGTGTCAGCCGGTGGGCAGATGAAGCTTTCTTT.

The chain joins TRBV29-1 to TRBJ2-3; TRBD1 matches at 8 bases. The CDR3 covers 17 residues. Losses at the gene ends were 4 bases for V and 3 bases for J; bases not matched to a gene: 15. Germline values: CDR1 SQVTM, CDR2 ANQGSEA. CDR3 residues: CSVASDPGGVWTDTQYF. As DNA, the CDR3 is TGCAGCGTTGCATCCGACCCAGGGGGCGTTTGGACAGATACGCAGTATTTT.

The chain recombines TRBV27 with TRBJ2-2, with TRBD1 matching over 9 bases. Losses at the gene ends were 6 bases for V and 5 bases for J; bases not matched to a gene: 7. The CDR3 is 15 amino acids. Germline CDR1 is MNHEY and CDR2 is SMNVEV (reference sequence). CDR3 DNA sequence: TGTGCCAGCAGCCGGGACAGGGCGATGACCGGGGAGCTGTTTTTT. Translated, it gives CASSRDRAMTGELFF.

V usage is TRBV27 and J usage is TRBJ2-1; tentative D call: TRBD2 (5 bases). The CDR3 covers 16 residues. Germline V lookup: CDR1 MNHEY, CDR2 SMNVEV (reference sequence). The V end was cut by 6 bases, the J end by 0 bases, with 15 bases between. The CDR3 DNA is TGTGCCAGCAGCTCAAAGGACTGGACCTCCTACAATGAGCAGTTCTTC. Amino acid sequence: CASSSKDWTSYNEQFF.

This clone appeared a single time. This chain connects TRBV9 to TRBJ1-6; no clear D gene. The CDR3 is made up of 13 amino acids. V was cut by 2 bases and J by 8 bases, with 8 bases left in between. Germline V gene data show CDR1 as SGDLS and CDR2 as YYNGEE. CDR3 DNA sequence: TGTGCCAGCAGCGTGTTCAATGATTCACCCCTCCACTTT. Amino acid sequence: CASSVFNDSPLHF.

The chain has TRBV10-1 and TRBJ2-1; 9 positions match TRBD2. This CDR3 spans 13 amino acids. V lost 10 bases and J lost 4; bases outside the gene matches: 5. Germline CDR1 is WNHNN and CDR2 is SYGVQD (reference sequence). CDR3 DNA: TGCGCCACTAGTAGCGGGAGATACAATGAGCAGTTCTTC. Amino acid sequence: CATSSGRYNEQFF.

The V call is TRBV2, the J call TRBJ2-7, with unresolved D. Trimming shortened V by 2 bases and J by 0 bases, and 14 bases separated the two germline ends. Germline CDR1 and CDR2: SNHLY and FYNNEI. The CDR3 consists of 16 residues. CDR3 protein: CASSESVAASSYEQYF. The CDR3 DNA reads TGTGCCAGCAGTGAATCGGTAGCAGCTAGCTCCTACGAGCAGTACTTC.

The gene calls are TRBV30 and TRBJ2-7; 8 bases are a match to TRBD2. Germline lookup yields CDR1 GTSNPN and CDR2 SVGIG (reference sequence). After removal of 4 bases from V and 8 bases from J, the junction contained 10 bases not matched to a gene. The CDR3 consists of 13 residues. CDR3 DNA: TGTGCCTGGACTGCGGGAGGTTCAAACCAGCAGTACTTC. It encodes CAWTAGGSNQQYF.

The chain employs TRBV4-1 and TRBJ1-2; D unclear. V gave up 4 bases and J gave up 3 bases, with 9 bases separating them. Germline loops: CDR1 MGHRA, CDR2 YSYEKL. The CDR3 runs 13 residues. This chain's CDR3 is CASSPQTHYGYTF. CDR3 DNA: TGCGCCAGCAGCCCCCAGACACACTATGGCTACACCTTC.

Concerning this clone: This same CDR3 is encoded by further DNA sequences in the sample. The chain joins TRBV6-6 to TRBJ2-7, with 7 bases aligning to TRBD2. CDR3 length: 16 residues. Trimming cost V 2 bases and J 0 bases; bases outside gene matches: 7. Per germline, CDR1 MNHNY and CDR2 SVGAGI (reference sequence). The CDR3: CASSYGPGRSSYEQYF. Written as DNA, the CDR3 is TGTGCCAGCAGTTACGGTCCCGGGAGGAGCTCCTACGAGCAGTACTTC.

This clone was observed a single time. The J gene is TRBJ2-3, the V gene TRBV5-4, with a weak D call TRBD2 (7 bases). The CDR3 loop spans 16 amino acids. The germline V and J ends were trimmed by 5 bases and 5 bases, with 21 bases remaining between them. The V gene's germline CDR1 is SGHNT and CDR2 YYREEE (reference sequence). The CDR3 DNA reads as TGTGCCAGCAGTTCCCCTGACGGGGGAGGGGGAGATACGCAGTATTTT. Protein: CASSSPDGGGGDTQYF.

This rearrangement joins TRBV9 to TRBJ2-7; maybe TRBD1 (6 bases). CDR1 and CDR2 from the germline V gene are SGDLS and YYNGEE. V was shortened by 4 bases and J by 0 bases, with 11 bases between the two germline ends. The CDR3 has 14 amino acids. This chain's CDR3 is CASSPRTASYEQYF. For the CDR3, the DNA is TGTGCCAGCAGCCCACGGACAGCCTCCTACGAGCAGTACTTC.

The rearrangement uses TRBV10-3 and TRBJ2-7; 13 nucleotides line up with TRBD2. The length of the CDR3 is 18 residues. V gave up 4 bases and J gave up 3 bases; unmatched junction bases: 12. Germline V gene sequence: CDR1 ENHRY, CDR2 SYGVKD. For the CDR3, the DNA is TGTGCCATCAGTGGTCCCCGGACTAGCGGGAGAGTGATCTACGAGCAGTACTTC. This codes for CAISGPRTSGRVIYEQYF.

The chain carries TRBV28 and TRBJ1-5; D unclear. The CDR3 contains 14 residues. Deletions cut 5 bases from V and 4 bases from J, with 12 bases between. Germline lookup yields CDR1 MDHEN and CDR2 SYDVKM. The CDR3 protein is CASSLRHGNQPQHF. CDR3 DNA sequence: TGTGCCAGCAGTCTCAGACATGGGAATCAGCCCCAGCATTTT.

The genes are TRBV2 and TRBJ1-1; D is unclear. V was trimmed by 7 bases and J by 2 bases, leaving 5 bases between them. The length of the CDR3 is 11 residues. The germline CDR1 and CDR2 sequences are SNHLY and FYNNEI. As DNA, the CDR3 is TGTGCCAGCACGGGTAACACTGAAGCTTTCTTT. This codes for CASTGNTEAFF.

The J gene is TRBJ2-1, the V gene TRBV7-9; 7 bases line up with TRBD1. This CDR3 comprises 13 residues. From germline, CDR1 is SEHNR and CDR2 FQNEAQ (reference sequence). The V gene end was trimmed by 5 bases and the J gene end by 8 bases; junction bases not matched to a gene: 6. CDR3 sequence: CASSTRQGHEQFF. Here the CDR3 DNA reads TGTGCCAGCAGCACGAGACAGGGTCATGAGCAGTTCTTC.

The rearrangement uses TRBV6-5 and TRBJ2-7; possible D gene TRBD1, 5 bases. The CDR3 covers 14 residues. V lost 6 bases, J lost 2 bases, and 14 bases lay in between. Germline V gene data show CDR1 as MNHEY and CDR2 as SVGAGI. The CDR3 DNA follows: TGTGCCAGCAGACTCCAACAGGAGACCTACGAGCAGTACTTC. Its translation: CASRLQQETYEQYF.

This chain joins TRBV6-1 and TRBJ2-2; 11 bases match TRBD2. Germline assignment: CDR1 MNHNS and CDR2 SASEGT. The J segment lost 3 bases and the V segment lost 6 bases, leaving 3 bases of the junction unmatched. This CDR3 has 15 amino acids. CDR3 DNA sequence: TGTGCCAGCAGCCTAGCGGGAGGAGACACCGGGGAGCTGTTTTTT. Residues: CASSLAGGDTGELFF.

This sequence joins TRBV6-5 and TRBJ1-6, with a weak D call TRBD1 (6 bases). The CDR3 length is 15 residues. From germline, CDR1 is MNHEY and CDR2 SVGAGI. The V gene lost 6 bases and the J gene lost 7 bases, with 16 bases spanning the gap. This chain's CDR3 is CASSKPGQLNSPLHF. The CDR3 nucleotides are TGTGCCAGCAGCAAACCCGGACAGTTAAATTCACCCCTCCACTTT.

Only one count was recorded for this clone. CDR3 sequence: CASSLGTGDRGDTQYF. Written as DNA, the CDR3 is TGTGCCAGCAGTTTAGGAACTGGCGACAGGGGGGATACGCAGTATTTT. The chain uses TRBV28 and TRBJ2-3; 9 bases map to TRBD1. This CDR3 is 16 amino acids long. CDR1 MDHEN and CDR2 SYDVKM come from the germline V gene. With 2 bases clipped from V and 6 bases from J, the junction kept 9 bases outside the gene matches.

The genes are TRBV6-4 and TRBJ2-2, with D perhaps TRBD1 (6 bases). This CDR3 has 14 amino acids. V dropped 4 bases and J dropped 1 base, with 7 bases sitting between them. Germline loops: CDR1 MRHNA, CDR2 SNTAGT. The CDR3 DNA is TGTGCCAGCAGTGCGGGACAGAACACCGGGGAGCTGTTTTTT. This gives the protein CASSAGQNTGELFF.